These 29 T cell receptor beta chains share one sample of origin, sequenced in a study of shared clonotypes between healthy human individuals (TCRdb year 2020). Library preparation was by the immunoSEQ multiplex PCR assay. TCRdb stores this immuneACCESS table with in-frame sequences only. Part of the clones is absent; in the studies checked, under half of the shortfall reflects unresolved V genes, and no reason is known for the rest. The sample table records hundreds of thousands of clones; approximately 79% of these occur just once. The top ten clones comprise 10% to 13% of the sample. The sample comprised memory CD4+ T cells sorted from blood. Explained via the paper, the cell subset or site label denotes: CD45RA-negative fraction. The receptor source for this set is a man aged 25 to 40 in good health.

The J gene is TRBJ1-1, the V gene TRBV7-2; tentative D call: TRBD1 (5 bases). The V gene's germline CDR1 is SGHTA and CDR2 FQGNSA. The CDR3 has 14 amino acids. V lost 1 base to trimming and J lost 8 bases, with 14 bases between them. CDR3 sequence (DNA): TGTGCCAGCAGCTTAGGATGGGGGAACGGGGAAGCTTTCTTT. Translation: CASSLGWGNGEAFF. Using reference TRBV7-2 and TRBJ1-1 for the parts outside the CDR3, the full variable domain is GAGVSQSPSNKVTEKGKDVELRCDPISGHTALYWYRQSLGQGLEFLIYFQGNSAPDKSGLPSDRFSAERTGGSVSTLTIQRTQQEDSAVYLCASSLGWGNGEAFFGQGTRLTVV.

A single count supports this clone. The rearrangement joins TRBV9 to TRBJ2-2, with a tentative D call TRBD2 (6 bases). V lost 4 bases, J lost 7 bases, and 17 bases lay in between. The CDR3 contains 15 residues. In germline, CDR1 is SGDLS, CDR2 YYNGEE. The CDR3 loop reads CASSHGRPGDGELFF. The CDR3 coding sequence is TGTGCCAGCAGCCACGGGAGACCTGGAGACGGGGAGCTGTTTTTT.

The sample holds many counts of this clone. This sequence joins TRBV28 and TRBJ2-3; 7 bases map to TRBD1. Germline loops: CDR1 MDHEN, CDR2 SYDVKM. CDR3 length: 14 amino acids. Losses at the gene ends were 1 base for V and 6 bases for J; bases not matched to a gene: 4. The CDR3 here is CASSLYDRADTQYF. Written as DNA, the CDR3 is TGTGCCAGCAGTTTATACGACAGGGCGGATACGCAGTATTTT.

The chain is built from TRBV2 and TRBJ1-5; D unclear. The CDR3 covers 17 residues. Trimming took 3 bases from V and 5 from J, leaving 20 bases between them. Germline-derived CDR1 and CDR2 are SNHLY and FYNNEI. The CDR3 nucleotides are TGTGCCAGCAGTGACGACGGCGGACCCCGAAAGTATCAGCCCCAGCATTTT. Amino acid sequence: CASSDDGGPRKYQPQHF.

This clone was observed a single time. This probably arose from a read error, given a far larger clone one base away. The V and J genes are TRBV10-3 and TRBJ2-5, with TRBD2 matching 14 bases. CDR3 size: 17 residues. Trimming at V came to 5 bases and at J to 4 bases, leaving 9 bases not matched to a gene. Germline values: CDR1 ENHRY, CDR2 SYGVKD. DNA of the CDR3: TGTGCCATCAGTTCGACTAGCGGGAGGGCCTTCGGAGAGACCCAGTACTTC. Translating it yields CAISSTSGRAFGETQYF.

V usage is TRBV5-6 and J usage is TRBJ2-7; D remains ambiguous. The germline CDR1 and CDR2 sequences are SGHDT and YYEEEE. The CDR3 totals 14 residues. Trimming shortened V by 4 bases and J by 1 base, and 12 bases separated the two germline ends. The CDR3 DNA is TGTGCCAGCAGCCGTGACCAAAATTCCTACGAGCAGTACTTC. This encodes CASSRDQNSYEQYF. The full variable domain, in which reference TRBV5-6 and TRBJ2-7 provide the parts outside the CDR3, is DAGVTQSPTHLIKTRGQQVTLRCSPKSGHDTVSWYQQALGQGPQFIFQYYEEEERQRGNFPDRFSGHQFPNYSSELNVNALLLGDSALYLCASSRDQNSYEQYFGPGTRLTVT.

The rearrangement joins TRBV7-9 to TRBJ2-1; a possible D gene is TRBD2 (6 bases). V lost 2 bases, J lost 0 bases, and 17 bases lay in between. In germline, CDR1 is SEHNR, CDR2 FQNEAQ (reference sequence). The CDR3 has 18 amino acids. The CDR3 DNA follows: TGTGCCAGCAGCTTAATACTGGGCGGGGCCAGCTCCTACAATGAGCAGTTCTTC. It yields the protein CASSLILGGASSYNEQFF.

As DNA, the CDR3 is TGTGCCAGCAGCCCTCCGACAGGGACGGAGACCCAGTACTTC. Its translation: CASSPPTGTETQYF. The genes are TRBV5-4 and TRBJ2-5; TRBD1 matches 7 bases. CDR1 SGHNT and CDR2 YYREEE come from the germline V gene (reference sequence). There are 14 residues in the CDR3. J lost 5 bases, V lost 4 bases, and 8 bases had no gene match.

The V gene is TRBV5-6, the J gene TRBJ2-3; tentative D call: TRBD1 (6 bases). CDR3 length equals 17 residues. V was pared by 2 bases and J by 6 bases, with 22 bases between. CDR1 is SGHDT, CDR2 YYEEEE, per germline. The CDR3 reads CASSLPGHPGTRDTQYF. CDR3 in DNA: TGTGCCAGCAGCTTACCGGGACACCCAGGGACGAGGGATACGCAGTATTTT.

The rearrangement links TRBV11-3 to TRBJ2-7; D remains unclear. Germline V lookup: CDR1 SGHNT, CDR2 YENEEA. Trimming shortened V by 0 bases and J by 3 bases, and 6 bases separated the two germline ends. This CDR3 is built from 13 residues. Here the CDR3 DNA reads TGTGCCAGCAGCTTAGATAGAAGCTACGAGCAGTACTTC. The encoded protein is CASSLDRSYEQYF.

This chain joins TRBV18 and TRBJ1-1; possible D gene TRBD1, 5 bases. Germline-derived CDR1 and CDR2 are KGHSH and LQKENI. CDR3 length equals 15 residues. Trimming took off 6 bases at V and 0 bases at J, with 14 bases between the two ends. CDR3: CASSPTGVMNTEAFF. The CDR3 DNA is TGTGCCAGCTCTCCGACGGGGGTGATGAACACTGAAGCTTTCTTT.

The chain carries TRBV18 and TRBJ2-3; no reliable D call. CDR3 size: 15 residues. Trimming took 3 bases from V and 0 from J, leaving 10 bases between them. The germline V gene encodes CDR1 KGHSH and CDR2 LQKENI. This CDR3 is CASSPRGGSTDTQYF. The CDR3 DNA reads as TGTGCCAGCTCACCGCGCGGCGGAAGCACAGATACGCAGTATTTT.

This clone was detected only a few times. The chain combines TRBV29-1 with TRBJ2-1, with 7 bases that match TRBD1. The CDR3 is 13 residues long. Germline assignment: CDR1 SQVTM and CDR2 ANQGSEA. The V segment lost 7 bases and the J segment 5 bases; nucleotides outside the gene matches: 8. This CDR3 is CSGSRTGNNEQFF. As DNA, the CDR3 is TGCAGCGGCAGTCGGACAGGCAACAATGAGCAGTTCTTC.

The chain has TRBV7-9 and TRBJ2-7; 13 nucleotides align to TRBD2. This CDR3 comprises 18 residues. With 3 bases clipped from V and 0 bases from J, the junction kept 8 bases outside the gene matches. CDR1 and CDR2 (germline): SEHNR, FQNEAQ (reference sequence). The CDR3 spells CASSFFRTSGGSSYEQYF. The CDR3 DNA is TGTGCCAGCAGCTTCTTCCGGACTAGCGGGGGAAGCTCCTACGAGCAGTACTTC.

The chain is built from TRBV21-1 and TRBJ2-7; the table's D call of TRBD1 was not tested on the DNA. TRBV21-1 counts as a pseudogene. The CDR3 length is 13 residues. This chain's CDR3 is CASSNKKGYEQYF. Written as DNA, the CDR3 is TGTGCCAGCAGCAACAAAAAGGGGTACGAGCAGTACTTC.

V usage is TRBV18 and J usage is TRBJ2-7; D not resolved. CDR1 is KGHSH and CDR2 is LQKENI in the germline V gene. Trimming took 1 base from V and 1 from J, leaving 5 bases between them. This CDR3 spans 13 amino acids. The CDR3 sequence is CASSPQGSYEQYF. CDR3 DNA sequence: TGTGCCAGCTCACCACAGGGTTCCTACGAGCAGTACTTC.

DNA of the CDR3: TGTGCCAGCAGCACCCTTAGGTTAGGACTACAAGAGACCCAGTACTTC. Encoded protein: CASSTLRLGLQETQYF. The chain couples TRBV7-2 to TRBJ2-5; D is perhaps TRBD2 (6 bases). Germline-derived CDR1 and CDR2 are SGHTA and FQGNSA. V was pared by 5 bases and J by 2 bases, with 18 bases between. The CDR3 extends over 16 amino acids.

This chain connects TRBV28 to TRBJ1-1; D unresolved. From germline, CDR1 is MDHEN and CDR2 SYDVKM. Trimming removed 5 bases from V and 8 bases from J, with 9 bases in between. This CDR3 has 11 amino acids. CDR3 sequence: CASSITAEAFF. As DNA, the CDR3 is TGTGCCAGCAGTATCACCGCCGAAGCTTTCTTT.

Only a few counts were recorded for this clone. The gene calls are TRBV18 and TRBJ2-3, with unresolved D. Trimming took 4 bases from V and 5 from J, leaving 1 base between them. The CDR3 is 10 amino acids. Germline loops: CDR1 KGHSH, CDR2 LQKENI. CDR3 residues: CASSQDTQYF. CDR3 DNA sequence: TGTGCCAGCTCACAAGATACGCAGTATTTT.

The chain employs TRBV19 and TRBJ2-5; TRBD2 matches 11 bases. The ends lost 5 bases at V and 5 bases at J; junction bases unmatched: 10. This CDR3 has 16 amino acids. CDR1 is LNHDA and CDR2 is SQIVND in the germline V gene (reference sequence). CDR3 coding DNA: TGTGCCAGTAGTTTCGATAGCGGGAGGGCCGATGAGACCCAGTACTTC. It translates to CASSFDSGRADETQYF.

The V and J genes are TRBV7-2 and TRBJ2-2, with D perhaps matching TRBD1 (6 bases). Germline V CDR1 and CDR2: SGHTA, FQGNSA. The CDR3 spans 15 residues. V gave up 1 base and J gave up 3 bases, with 9 bases separating them. CDR3 sequence: CASSLGGRDTGELFF. The CDR3 DNA sequence: TGTGCCAGCAGCTTAGGGGGGCGAGACACCGGGGAGCTGTTTTTT. The whole variable domain, filled in from reference TRBV7-2 and TRBJ2-2, reads GAGVSQSPSNKVTEKGKDVELRCDPISGHTALYWYRQSLGQGLEFLIYFQGNSAPDKSGLPSDRFSAERTGGSVSTLTIQRTQQEDSAVYLCASSLGGRDTGELFFGEGSRLTVL.

V is TRBV4-3 and J is TRBJ2-1; D is unresolved. The CDR3 consists of 15 residues. V lost 5 bases, J lost 8 bases, and 19 bases lay in between. Germline V gene sequence: CDR1 LGHNA, CDR2 YSLEER. CDR3: CASSEAGPLRDEQFF. The CDR3 DNA follows: TGCGCCAGCAGCGAAGCTGGACCCCTGCGCGATGAGCAGTTCTTC.

To note about this clone: Other DNA sequences in this sample translate to the same CDR3. V gene TRBV30 combines with J gene TRBJ2-7; D unclear. V shed 0 bases and J shed 4 bases, with 4 bases lying between them. The V gene's germline CDR1 is GTSNPN and CDR2 SVGIG (reference sequence). The CDR3 spans 11 residues. The CDR3, as DNA: TGTGCCTGGAGTGTTAGATACGAGCAGTACTTC. This sequence encodes CAWSVRYEQYF.

The V call is TRBV7-2, the J call TRBJ2-7; 10 bases map to TRBD2. This CDR3 has 14 amino acids. Trimming cost V 5 bases and J 7 bases; bases outside gene matches: 8. Germline V gene lookup returns CDR1 SGHTA and CDR2 FQGNSA. The CDR3 loop is CASSLGLALREQYF. The CDR3, as DNA: TGTGCCAGCAGCCTGGGACTAGCGCTGAGGGAGCAGTACTTC.

Turning to this clone: Being one base from a much bigger clone, this may be a read error. The chain uses TRBV2 and TRBJ2-1; 11 bases map to TRBD1. After removal of 7 bases from V and 9 bases from J, the junction contained 5 bases not matched to a gene. Germline values: CDR1 SNHLY, CDR2 FYNNEI. This CDR3 region has 13 residues. The CDR3 loop reads CASMGQGEGEQFF. The DNA of the CDR3 is TGTGCCAGCATGGGACAGGGGGAAGGTGAGCAGTTCTTC. Drawing the rest from reference TRBV2 and TRBJ2-1, the complete variable domain is EPEVTQTPSHQVTQMGQEVILRCVPISNHLYFYWYRQILGQKVEFLVSFYNNEISEKSEIFDDQFSVERPDGSNFTLKIRSTKLEDSAMYFCASMGQGEGEQFFGPGTRLTVL.

Here the CDR3 reads CASSHLLGEQETQYF. Written as DNA, the CDR3 is TGTGCCAGCAGCCACCTTTTGGGGGAACAAGAGACCCAGTACTTC. The chain is built from TRBV11-2 and TRBJ2-5; D is perhaps TRBD1 or TRBD2 (5 bases each). The CDR3 contains 15 residues. Germline CDR1 is SGHAT and CDR2 is FQNNGV. The ends were cut back, 5 bases at V and 2 bases at J, with 15 bases in the middle.

Only one count was recorded for this clone. This chain connects TRBV27 to TRBJ1-1; D remains ambiguous. In germline, CDR1 is MNHEY, CDR2 SMNVEV (reference sequence). V was pared by 0 bases and J by 0 bases, with 5 bases between. This CDR3 has 14 residues. The CDR3 sequence: CASSLSGLNTEAFF. In DNA, the CDR3 is TGTGCCAGCAGTTTATCTGGCCTGAACACTGAAGCTTTCTTT.

Details on this clone: This CDR3 is also generated by other DNA sequences in the sample. This sequence joins TRBV2 and TRBJ1-5, with 8 bases matching TRBD1. The junction had 5 bases not matched to a gene; V was cut back by 6 bases and J by 1 base. In germline, CDR1 is SNHLY, CDR2 FYNNEI. The CDR3 extends over 15 amino acids. In DNA form, the CDR3 reads TGTGCCAGCAGCGGCCGGACAGGGAGCAATCAGCCCCAGCATTTT. It codes for CASSGRTGSNQPQHF.

The chain couples TRBV2 to TRBJ2-7, with TRBD1 matching 11 bases. Germline V gives CDR1 SNHLY, CDR2 FYNNEI. Unmatched junction bases numbered 9, after V lost 4 bases and J lost 4 bases. The CDR3 runs to 16 residues. CDR3 coding DNA: TGTGCCAGCAGTGCGGCGGGACAGGGGGATTCTTACGAGCAGTACTTC. Translation: CASSAAGQGDSYEQYF.